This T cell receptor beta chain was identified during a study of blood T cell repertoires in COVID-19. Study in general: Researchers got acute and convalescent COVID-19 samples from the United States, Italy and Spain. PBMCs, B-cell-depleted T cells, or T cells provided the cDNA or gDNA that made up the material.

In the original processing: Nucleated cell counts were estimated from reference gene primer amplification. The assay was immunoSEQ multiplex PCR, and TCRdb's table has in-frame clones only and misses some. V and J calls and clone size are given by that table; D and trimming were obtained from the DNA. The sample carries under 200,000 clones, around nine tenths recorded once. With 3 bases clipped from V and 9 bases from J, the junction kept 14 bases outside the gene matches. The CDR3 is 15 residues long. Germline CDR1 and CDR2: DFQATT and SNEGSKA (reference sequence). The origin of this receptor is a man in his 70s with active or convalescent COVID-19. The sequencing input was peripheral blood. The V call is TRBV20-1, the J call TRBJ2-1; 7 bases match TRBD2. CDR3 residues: CSASYPGGRSGEQFF. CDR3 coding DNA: TGCAGTGCTAGTTATCCGGGAGGCCGCTCCGGTGAGCAGTTCTTC.